Below are 9 T cell receptor beta chains sequenced from a single sample in a study of control samples from healthy donors and cancer patients. The protocol was immunoSEQ multiplex PCR, while the TCRdb copy is restricted to in-frame clones and leaves out a portion. The table lists some 200,000 clones, 91% of them singletons. The sequenced sample was blood. All receptors derive from a woman aged 25 to 39 in good health.

V gene TRBV7-9 combines with J gene TRBJ1-4; D is ambiguous. V was clipped by 5 bases and J by 0 bases, with 7 bases between them. Germline CDR1 reads SEHNR; CDR2 reads FQNEAQ (reference sequence). This CDR3 has 14 residues. For the CDR3, the DNA is TGTGCCAGCAGCCCGCCAGCAACTAATGAAAAACTGTTTTTT. Its translation: CASSPPATNEKLFF. The whole variable domain, remainder taken from reference TRBV7-9 and TRBJ1-4, is DTGVSQNPRHKITKRGQNVTFRCDPISEHNRLYWYRQTLGQGPEFLTYFQNEAQLEKSRLLSDRFSAERPKGSFSTLEIQRTEQGDSAMYLCASSPPATNEKLFFGSGTQLSVL.

The chain has TRBV6-2 or TRBV6-3 and TRBJ2-7, with TRBD1 matching 7 bases. V gave up 0 bases and J gave up 2 bases; unmatched junction bases: 4. Germline V lookup: CDR1 MNHEY, CDR2 SVGEGT. This CDR3 region has 15 residues. DNA for the CDR3: TGTGCCAGCAGTTACTCGACAGGGTCCCCCTACGAGCAGTACTTC. Protein product: CASSYSTGSPYEQYF.

The V call is TRBV7-9, the J call TRBJ2-5; 7 bases agree with TRBD2. Trimming cost V 1 base and J 1 base; bases outside gene matches: 3. Germline loops: CDR1 SEHNR, CDR2 FQNEAQ (reference sequence). The CDR3 has 15 residues. The DNA for the CDR3 is TGTGCCAGCAGCTTAGACGGGGGGATCCAAGAGACCCAGTACTTC. Its translation is CASSLDGGIQETQYF.

The chain uses TRBV7-2 and TRBJ2-3, with a weak D call TRBD1 (7 bases). Looked up from germline, CDR1 is SGHTA and CDR2 is FQGNSA. The CDR3 runs to 13 residues. Trimming stripped 0 bases from V and 9 bases from J, with 10 bases between. As DNA, the CDR3 is TGTGCCAGCAGCTTAGCGCGGGACAGAACGCAGTATTTT. Protein sequence: CASSLARDRTQYF.

The table lists this clone with a count of one. The rearrangement links TRBV30 to TRBJ1-6, with 7 bases identical to TRBD1. V was clipped by 4 bases and J by 10 bases; unmatched bases: 7. CDR1 and CDR2 from the germline V gene are GTSNPN and SVGIG (reference sequence). This CDR3 is built from 13 residues. CDR3 DNA sequence: TGTGCCTGGAATGGGCAGGGGGGCTCACCCCTCCACTTT. Its protein is CAWNGQGGSPLHF.

This clone was seen just once. This sequence joins TRBV3-1 (or the pseudogene TRBV3-2) and TRBJ1-4, with D possibly being TRBD1 (5 bases). V dropped 3 bases and J dropped 0 bases, with 8 bases sitting between them. The germline V gene has CDR1 LGHDT and CDR2 YNNKEL (reference sequence). The CDR3 loop spans 15 amino acids. The CDR3: CASSQGGTTNEKLFF. CDR3 bases: TGTGCCAGCAGCCAGGGGGGGACAACTAATGAAAAACTGTTTTTT.

The chain carries TRBV7-8 and TRBJ2-7; 14 positions match TRBD2. V was pared by 1 base and J by 1 base, with 3 bases of the junction left unmatched. Per the germline V gene, CDR1 is SGHVS and CDR2 is FQNEAQ. The CDR3 is 17 residues long. For the CDR3, the DNA is TGTGCCAGCAGCTTAGGGGGACTAGCGGGAGTTTCCTACGAGCAGTACTTC. It codes for CASSLGGLAGVSYEQYF.

The V and J genes are TRBV9 and TRBJ1-5, with a possible D match to TRBD1 (5 bases). CDR1 SGDLS and CDR2 YYNGEE come from the germline V gene. Between the trimmed V and J ends, which lost 4 bases and 1 base, there was a span of 6 bases. The CDR3 length is 13 residues. As DNA, the CDR3 is TGTGCCAGCAGCTGGGACAGCAATCAGCCCCAGCATTTT. This translates into CASSWDSNQPQHF. Variable domain in full (rest from reference TRBV9 and TRBJ1-5): DSGVTQTPKHLITATGQRVTLRCSPRSGDLSVYWYQQSLDQGLQFLIQYYNGEERAKGNILERFSAQQFPDLHSELNLSSLELGDSALYFCASSWDSNQPQHFGDGTRLSIL.

The rearrangement links TRBV7-2 to TRBJ2-6; no firm D call. In germline, CDR1 is SGHTA, CDR2 FQGNSA. CDR3 length equals 13 residues. Trimming pared 6 bases from V and 0 bases from J, leaving 3 bases between. The CDR3 spells CASRVSGANVLTF. In nucleotides, the CDR3 is TGTGCCAGCAGGGTCTCTGGGGCCAACGTCCTGACTTTC.